The 23 T cell receptor beta chains reported below all come from one sample, sequenced in a study of T cells in Graves' hyperthyroidism and ophthalmopathy. Authors of the study amplified TCR beta CDR3 regions from RNA transcripts. Primed by the HTBI set, a first-round RT-PCR was run on the TCR CDR3. TCRdb re-called the multiplex PCR reads through MiXCR, storing one row per CDR3 protein. The sample yields about 270,000 distinct CDR3 sequences, under 30% seen once. The specimen was blood. These receptors all stem from a middle-aged man with Graves' hyperthyroidism that later progressed to Graves' ophthalmopathy.

This clonotype has a count of ten or more. The chain has TRBV6-5 and TRBJ1-1; D unclear. Deletions cut 4 bases from V and 0 bases from J, with 6 bases between. The CDR3 has 13 residues. Germline-derived CDR1 and CDR2 are MNHEY and SVGAGI. The CDR3 bases are TGTGCCAGCAGTTCAACCCTGAACACTGAAGCTTTCTTT. Residues: CASSSTLNTEAFF.

This clonotype occurred many times. The chain employs TRBV5-1 and TRBJ1-1, with TRBD1 matching 11 bases. CDR3 size: 15 residues. Trimming took 1 base from V and 4 from J; bases not matched to a gene: 3. Germline lookup yields CDR1 SGHRS and CDR2 YFSETQ. The CDR3 sequence is CASSLTGQGATEAFF. The DNA for the CDR3 is TGCGCCAGCAGCTTGACAGGACAGGGGGCCACTGAAGCTTTCTTT.

This clonotype was seen a few times. The chain has TRBV12-3 or TRBV12-4 and TRBJ2-7, with 11 bases lining up with TRBD1. This CDR3 spans 15 amino acids. V lost 4 bases and J lost 5; bases outside the gene matches: 7. DNA of the CDR3: TGTGCCAGCAGTTCACGGACAGGGGGCCTCGACGAGCAGTACTTC. The encoded protein is CASSSRTGGLDEQYF.

This chain connects TRBV29-1 to TRBJ2-7, with 7 bases fitting TRBD1. Germline trimming cut 4 bases from V and 7 bases from J; bases unmatched to any gene: 10. Germline-derived CDR1 and CDR2 are SQVTM and ANQGSEA. The CDR3 runs to 13 residues. CDR3 in amino acids: CSVVRGLMGEQYF. As DNA, the CDR3 is TGCAGCGTTGTAAGGGGGCTGATGGGGGAGCAGTACTTC.

This clonotype was recorded many times. The chain recombines TRBV20-1 with TRBJ1-1, with D perhaps TRBD1 (5 bases). The CDR3 is 12 amino acids. Between the trimmed V and J ends, which lost 4 bases and 6 bases, there was a span of 12 bases. Germline V gives CDR1 DFQATT, CDR2 SNEGSKA (reference sequence). CDR3 sequence reads: CSAKRGRAEAFF. CDR3 nucleotides: TGCAGTGCTAAGAGGGGACGCGCTGAAGCTTTCTTT.

This clonotype was observed many times. The chain uses TRBV19 and TRBJ1-1, with 12 bases matching TRBD1. V lost 5 bases to trimming and J lost 2 bases; unmatched junction nucleotides: 9. CDR3 length: 17 residues. Germline V lookup: CDR1 LNHDA, CDR2 SQIVND (reference sequence). The DNA for the CDR3 is TGTGCCAGTAGTCTCCTCGGGACAGGGGGCATAAACACTGAAGCTTTCTTT. This gives the protein CASSLLGTGGINTEAFF.

This clonotype was picked up many times. This chain uses TRBV2 with TRBJ1-1; D is possibly TRBD1 (5 bases). V lost 8 bases to trimming and J lost 0 bases, with 13 bases between them. The germline V gene has CDR1 SNHLY and CDR2 FYNNEI. There are 14 residues in the CDR3. CDR3 protein: CASGRGAVNTEAFF. The CDR3 bases are TGTGCCAGCGGTCGCGGGGCGGTGAACACTGAAGCTTTCTTT.

This clonotype was seen ten or more times. The chain carries TRBV7-8 and TRBJ2-2; 10 bases are shared with TRBD2. With 6 bases clipped from V and 4 bases from J, the junction kept 14 bases outside the gene matches. Germline V gene data show CDR1 as SGHVS and CDR2 as FQNEAQ. The CDR3 extends over 18 amino acids. Written as DNA, the CDR3 is TGTGCCAGCAGTTACCCAACAACCCTAGCGGGAGTCACCGGGGAGCTGTTTTTT. This encodes CASSYPTTLAGVTGELFF.

In its sample, this clonotype was seen many times. This sequence joins TRBV24-1 and TRBJ2-7; 8 positions match TRBD2. The germline CDR1 and CDR2 sequences are KGHDR and SFDVKD. V lost 10 bases to trimming and J lost 5 bases; unmatched junction nucleotides: 15. The CDR3 is 15 amino acids. The CDR3 coding sequence is TGTGCCACTTCCGGGGCGGGAGCGGGAGTGGACGAGCAGTACTTC. Amino acids: CATSGAGAGVDEQYF.

This clonotype showed up many times. The CDR3 DNA reads TGTGCCAGCTCAATGGCAAGAGCCGGGGAGCTGTTTTTT. Translation gives CASSMARAGELFF. V usage is TRBV18 and J usage is TRBJ2-2; D is unresolved. V lost 5 bases and J 6 bases, leaving 10 bases between the germline ends. Germline CDR1 KGHSH, CDR2 LQKENI. The CDR3 covers 13 residues.

This clonotype occurred many times. The chain joins TRBV20-1 to TRBJ2-7; D might be TRBD2 (6 bases). V lost 6 bases and J lost 4, with 13 bases in between. Germline values: CDR1 DFQATT, CDR2 SNEGSKA (reference sequence). The CDR3 is 12 amino acids. The CDR3 is CSARALAYEQYF. Here the CDR3 DNA reads TGCAGTGCCAGGGCACTAGCTTACGAGCAGTACTTC.

The table lists this clonotype with a few counts. The chain combines TRBV6-2 or TRBV6-3 with TRBJ2-7; no reliable D call. The CDR3 has 11 residues. V gave up 2 bases and J gave up 5 bases, with 4 bases separating them. Looked up from germline, CDR1 is MNHEY and CDR2 is SVGEGT. The CDR3 loop reads CASSYIDEQYF. CDR3 sequence (DNA): TGTGCCAGCAGTTACATCGACGAGCAGTACTTC.

Many counts were recorded for this clonotype. This rearrangement joins TRBV6-1 to TRBJ1-1; D uncertain. The ends were cut back, 2 bases at V and 1 base at J, with 11 bases in the middle. Looked up from germline, CDR1 is MNHNS and CDR2 is SASEGT. The CDR3 sequence is 15 residues long. The CDR3 DNA follows: TGTGCCAGCAGTGAACTCGCCCAAAAGAACACTGAAGCTTTCTTT. Its protein product is CASSELAQKNTEAFF.

This clonotype was detected many times. The chain carries TRBV10-3 and TRBJ2-7; no reliable D call. Germline CDR1 and CDR2: ENHRY and SYGVKD. The germline V and J ends were trimmed by 2 bases and 4 bases, with 15 bases remaining between them. The length of the CDR3 is 15 residues. The DNA for the CDR3 is TGTGCCATCAGTGAGGGCGATGGGGTTTGGTACGAGCAGTACTTC. This codes for CAISEGDGVWYEQYF.

This clonotype was seen ten or more times. The chain recombines TRBV13 with TRBJ2-2; the match to TRBD2 covers 11 bases. The CDR3 consists of 15 residues. V was clipped by 5 bases and J by 7 bases; unmatched bases: 6. CDR1 is PRHDT, CDR2 FYEKMQ, per germline (reference sequence). CDR3 in amino acids: CASSDSGRANGELFF. CDR3 coding DNA: TGTGCCAGCAGCGATAGCGGGAGGGCCAACGGGGAGCTGTTTTTT.

The gene calls are TRBV27 and TRBJ1-1; D uncertain. This CDR3 contains 13 residues. Germline CDR1 is MNHEY and CDR2 is SMNVEV (reference sequence). V lost 5 bases to trimming and J lost 5 bases, with 12 bases between them. CDR3 in amino acids: CASSLTAGTEAFF. The CDR3 region has the DNA TGTGCCAGCAGTCTCACCGCGGGGACTGAAGCTTTCTTT.

This rearrangement joins TRBV7-9 to TRBJ2-4; D not certain. The germline gives CDR1 SEHNR, CDR2 FQNEAQ (reference sequence). The CDR3 totals 17 residues. Trimming pared 2 bases from V and 4 bases from J, leaving 18 bases between. CDR3 bases: TGTGCCAGCAGCTTAAGCTCCTCTCCTACCAGGAAAAACATTCAGTACTTC. This encodes CASSLSSSPTRKNIQYF.

This clonotype was counted at least ten times. With a much larger clone just one base away, this may be a read error. The chain couples TRBV6-5 to TRBJ1-5; D gene ambiguous. Germline CDR1 MNHEY, CDR2 SVGAGI. The CDR3 runs to 13 residues. CDR3 DNA sequence: TGTGCCAGCGAGGGAGAGAGCAATCAGCCCCGGCATTTT. Amino acid sequence: CASEGESNQPRHF.

This clonotype was observed many times. The V call is TRBV12-3 or TRBV12-4, the J call TRBJ1-5; D gene ambiguous. The CDR3 is made up of 13 amino acids. V was shortened by 6 bases and J by 4 bases, with 10 bases between the two germline ends. The CDR3 DNA reads TGTGCCAGCAGCTTCGGGCCAAATCAGCCCCAGCATTTT. It yields the protein CASSFGPNQPQHF.

This clonotype has at least ten counts. This rearrangement joins TRBV18 to TRBJ1-1; D gene ambiguous. Germline V gives CDR1 KGHSH, CDR2 LQKENI. The V and J ends lost 5 bases and 1 base respectively, with 8 bases between them. The CDR3 extends over 13 amino acids. This CDR3 reads CASSSRQNTEAFF. The CDR3 DNA reads TGTGCCAGCTCAAGCCGACAGAACACTGAAGCTTTCTTT.

This clonotype was picked up many times. The chain has TRBV7-8 and TRBJ1-1, with 7 positions matching TRBD1. V shed 3 bases and J 2 bases; nucleotides not matched to a gene: 3. CDR1 and CDR2 from the germline V gene are SGHVS and FQNEAQ. The CDR3 covers 14 residues. The CDR3 bases are TGTGCCAGCAGCTTCCGGGACAGAAACACTGAAGCTTTCTTT. Amino acid sequence: CASSFRDRNTEAFF.

This clonotype was seen repeatedly, ten times or more. The chain employs TRBV20-1 and TRBJ2-7; TRBD1 might be the D (6 bases). Germline values: CDR1 DFQATT, CDR2 SNEGSKA (reference sequence). This CDR3 comprises 15 residues. V gave up 0 bases and J gave up 4 bases, with 16 bases separating them. The DNA for the CDR3 is TGCAGTGCTAGAGATGAGGGCAGGGGTTTGTACGAGCAGTACTTC. Protein sequence: CSARDEGRGLYEQYF.

This clonotype was recorded a few times. This may come from a read error, since a much larger clone is one base off. This rearrangement joins TRBV27 to TRBJ1-5; 10 bases align to TRBD1. CDR3 length: 17 amino acids. CDR1 and CDR2 (germline): MNHEY, SMNVEV (reference sequence). CDR3 loop: CASNRQGAPSGNRPQHF. The CDR3 DNA reads as TGTGCCAGCAATCGACAGGGGGCCCCTTCGGGCAATCGGCCCCAGCATTTT.